One and the same sample provided the 29 T cell receptor beta chains below, sequenced in a study of T cells in Graves' hyperthyroidism and ophthalmopathy. Amplified TCR beta CDR3 regions came from RNA transcripts. The TCR CDR3 first-round RT-PCR relied on the HTBI primer set. MiXCR, applied by TCRdb to the multiplex PCR reads, yields one record per CDR3 protein. This table has over 350,000 distinct CDR3 sequences, roughly 14% appearing once. The sample was blood. These receptors all come from a man in his late teens or twenties with Graves' ophthalmopathy.

This clonotype was seen repeatedly, ten times or more. The rearrangement links TRBV9 to TRBJ2-1, with D possibly called TRBD1 or TRBD2 (8 bases each). CDR1 is SGDLS, CDR2 YYNGEE, per germline. Trimming removed 1 base at V and 6 bases at J, with 20 bases between. This CDR3 is built from 17 residues. DNA for the CDR3: TGTGCCAGCAGCGTATCCAAGACAGGGGCGGGGGGCAATGAGCAGTTCTTC. Amino acid sequence: CASSVSKTGAGGNEQFF.

This rearrangement joins TRBV30 to TRBJ2-3, with TRBD2 matching 9 bases. This CDR3 contains 14 residues. V gave up 6 bases and J gave up 2 bases; unmatched junction bases: 6. Germline lookup yields CDR1 GTSNPN and CDR2 SVGIG (reference sequence). The CDR3 protein is CACGLAGHTDTQYF. CDR3 sequence (DNA): TGTGCCTGTGGGCTAGCGGGACACACAGATACGCAGTATTTT.

This clonotype has at least ten counts. The chain is built from TRBV12-3 or TRBV12-4 and TRBJ1-5; D is uncertain. The V and J ends lost 5 bases and 2 bases respectively, with 10 bases between them. The CDR3 spans 14 residues. For the CDR3, the DNA is TGTGCCAGCAGTGTAGACTCAGGCAATCAGCCCCAGCATTTT. It codes for CASSVDSGNQPQHF.

The sample holds many counts of this clonotype. The chain links TRBV11-2 to TRBJ1-1; 7 bases are a match to TRBD1. Germline V gene sequence: CDR1 SGHAT, CDR2 FQNNGV. The junction had 16 bases not matched to a gene; V was cut back by 8 bases and J by 4 bases. This CDR3 comprises 16 residues. As DNA, the CDR3 is TGTGCCAGCGGGGGTCCCGGACAGGAGGCCCTCACTGAAGCTTTCTTT. It is translated as CASGGPGQEALTEAFF.

CDR3 amino acids: CASSWGLAGAPTDTQYF. As DNA, the CDR3 is TGTGCCAGCAGCTGGGGACTAGCGGGAGCACCCACAGATACGCAGTATTTT. The chain carries TRBV2 and TRBJ2-3; 14 nucleotides agree with TRBD2. This CDR3 contains 17 residues. The germline V gene encodes CDR1 SNHLY and CDR2 FYNNEI. The V segment lost 6 bases and the J segment 2 bases; nucleotides outside the gene matches: 7.

This chain uses TRBV5-1 with TRBJ2-7; a weak D match, TRBD2 (6 bases). V was trimmed by 0 bases and J by 6 bases, leaving 10 bases between them. The CDR3 length is 13 residues. Germline V gene lookup returns CDR1 SGHRS and CDR2 YFSETQ. The CDR3 DNA follows: TGCGCCAGCAGCTTGGCCCCGCGGGGCGAGCAGTACTTC. It translates to CASSLAPRGEQYF.

In this sample, this clonotype turned up many times. The rearrangement joins TRBV7-9 to TRBJ2-7; tentative D call: TRBD1 (5 bases). CDR3 length: 13 residues. CDR1 SEHNR and CDR2 FQNEAQ come from the germline V gene (reference sequence). V lost 3 bases and J 12 bases, leaving 18 bases between the germline ends. The CDR3 loop reads CASSFQTEYLWYF. The CDR3 bases are TGTGCCAGCAGCTTCCAGACAGAGTACCTTTGGTACTTC. Full variable domain (outside the CDR3, taken from reference TRBV7-9 and TRBJ2-7): DTGVSQNPRHKITKRGQNVTFRCDPISEHNRLYWYRQTLGQGPEFLTYFQNEAQLEKSRLLSDRFSAERPKGSFSTLEIQRTEQGDSAMYLCASSFQTEYLWYFGPGTRLTVT.

This clonotype was observed many times. This chain links TRBV7-2 with TRBJ2-1, with a possible D match to TRBD2 (6 bases). The V end lost 5 bases, the J end lost 4 bases, and 15 bases lay between the germline ends. CDR1 is SGHTA, CDR2 FQGNSA, per germline. The CDR3 has 15 amino acids. The CDR3 region is CASSLTRTTYNEQFF. The CDR3 coding sequence is TGTGCCAGCAGCCTAACCCGGACTACGTACAATGAGCAGTTCTTC.

For this clonotype: A much larger clone lies one base from this, so it may be a read error. J is TRBJ1-5 and V is TRBV6-1; TRBD1 agrees at 8 bases. V lost 7 bases and J lost 4; bases outside the gene matches: 3. The CDR3 runs to 13 residues. The germline CDR1 and CDR2 sequences are MNHNS and SASEGT. The CDR3 loop reads CASKDRVNQPQHF. In nucleotides, the CDR3 is TGTGCCAGCAAGGACAGGGTGAATCAGCCCCAGCATTTT.

A few counts support this clonotype. V and J are TRBV19 and TRBJ2-1; 8 bases map to TRBD1. V gave up 5 bases and J gave up 2 bases; unmatched junction bases: 2. Per the germline V gene, CDR1 is LNHDA and CDR2 is SQIVND (reference sequence). The CDR3 loop spans 14 amino acids. CDR3 protein: CASSEDRAYNEQFF. The CDR3 DNA is TGTGCCAGTAGTGAGGACAGGGCCTACAATGAGCAGTTCTTC.

Concerning this clonotype itself: A much larger clone differs from this one at a single base, so this may be a read error. The genes are TRBV12-3 or TRBV12-4 and TRBJ2-2; D possibly corresponds to TRBD2 (6 bases). The CDR3 loop spans 16 amino acids. This chain's CDR3 is CASSALPGGFTGQLFF. The CDR3 nucleotides read TGTGCCAGCAGTGCTCTTCCCGGGGGATTCACCGGGCAGCTGTTTTTT.

This clonotype was seen ten or more times. The chain combines TRBV19 with TRBJ2-5; D is tentatively TRBD1 or TRBD2 (5 bases each). This CDR3 is 14 amino acids long. Trimming pared 6 bases from V and 5 bases from J, leaving 16 bases between. CDR1 LNHDA and CDR2 SQIVND come from the germline V gene (reference sequence). The CDR3 is CASRTGRLGETQYF. In DNA form, the CDR3 reads TGTGCCAGTAGAACGGGACGGCTGGGCGAGACCCAGTACTTC.

Ten or more counts support this clonotype. CDR3 DNA: TGCAGTGCTAGAGAGAGTACAGATACGCAGTATTTT. Amino acid sequence: CSARESTDTQYF. J is TRBJ2-3 and V is TRBV20-1; no definite D call. This CDR3 region has 12 residues. The V gene lost 0 bases and the J gene lost 3 bases, with 4 bases spanning the gap. The germline V gene encodes CDR1 DFQATT and CDR2 SNEGSKA (reference sequence).

This clonotype has a count of ten or more. CDR3 in amino acids: CASSQDVEAFF. The CDR3 DNA follows: TGTGCCAGCAGCCAAGATGTTGAAGCTTTCTTT. The V gene is TRBV3-1, the J gene TRBJ1-1; D gene unclear. The V end lost 0 bases, the J end lost 7 bases, and 3 bases lay between the germline ends. This CDR3 is 11 amino acids long. The germline CDR1 and CDR2 sequences are LGHDT and YNNKEL (reference sequence).

This clonotype was detected only a few times. This chain uses TRBV7-9 with TRBJ2-1, with a possible D match to TRBD1 (6 bases). Trimming took off 2 bases at V and 0 bases at J, with 11 bases between the two ends. The CDR3 spans 16 residues. CDR1 SEHNR and CDR2 FQNEAQ come from the germline V gene (reference sequence). The CDR3 DNA follows: TGTGCCAGCAGCTTAACCCGAGGGGGCTCCTACAATGAGCAGTTCTTC. Amino acid sequence: CASSLTRGGSYNEQFF.

Worth noting for this clonotype: Just one base apart from a much larger clone, this may be a read error. The rearrangement links TRBV11-1 to TRBJ2-3, with TRBD1 matching over 8 bases. The ends lost 6 bases at V and 2 bases at J; junction bases unmatched: 13. CDR1 is SGHAT, CDR2 FQDESV, per germline (reference sequence). This CDR3 spans 17 amino acids. CDR3 in amino acids: CASSPFRGQEATDTQYF. The CDR3 region has the DNA TGTGCCAGCAGTCCCTTCCGGGGACAGGAGGCCACAGATACGCAGTATTTT.

In its sample, this clonotype was seen many times. This chain uses TRBV2 with TRBJ2-3; TRBD2 matches 13 bases. The CDR3 is 14 amino acids. The ends lost 10 bases at V and 5 bases at J; junction bases unmatched: 6. CDR1 is SNHLY and CDR2 is FYNNEI in the germline V gene. The CDR3 is CAIGLAGEEDTQYF. DNA of the CDR3: TGTGCCATCGGACTAGCGGGGGAGGAAGATACGCAGTATTTT.

This clonotype was seen at least ten times. The chain has TRBV13 and TRBJ2-7; 9 nucleotides line up with TRBD2. V gave up 5 bases and J gave up 5 bases; unmatched junction bases: 7. The CDR3 spans 14 residues. Germline V lookup: CDR1 PRHDT, CDR2 FYEKMQ (reference sequence). The CDR3 nucleotides are TGTGCCAGCAGCCGTGGGACTAGCCACGACGAGCAGTACTTC. Encoded protein: CASSRGTSHDEQYF.

This clonotype showed up many times. The chain links TRBV6-1 to TRBJ2-7, with 7 bases that match TRBD2. Germline CDR1 and CDR2: MNHNS and SASEGT. CDR3 length equals 12 residues. The J segment lost 9 bases and the V segment lost 6 bases, leaving 8 bases of the junction unmatched. The CDR3 coding sequence is TGTGCCAGCAGCCCCGGGGGGATTGGGCAGTACTTC. Its protein is CASSPGGIGQYF.

This clonotype was detected ten times or more. The J gene is TRBJ2-3, the V gene TRBV5-1, with D maybe TRBD1 (6 bases). The CDR3 spans 17 residues. V dropped 5 bases and J dropped 0 bases, with 19 bases sitting between them. CDR1 and CDR2 (germline): SGHRS, YFSETQ. CDR3: CASSSLVGATSTDTQYF. CDR3 coding DNA: TGCGCCAGCAGTTCCCTGGTGGGGGCCACCAGCACAGATACGCAGTATTTT. The entire variable domain, with the rest obtained from reference TRBV5-1 and TRBJ2-3, is as follows: KAGVTQTPRYLIKTRGQQVTLSCSPISGHRSVSWYQQTPGQGLQFLFEYFSETQRNKGNFPGRFSGRQFSNSRSEMNVSTLELGDSALYLCASSSLVGATSTDTQYFGPGTRLTVL.

The V and J genes are TRBV5-1 and TRBJ2-7; 16 positions agree with TRBD2. V shed 4 bases, J shed 6 bases, and the junction held 7 bases outside the gene matches. This CDR3 is 16 amino acids long. Germline V gene data show CDR1 as SGHRS and CDR2 as YFSETQ. CDR3 protein: CASSPPGLAGGGEQYF. For the CDR3, the DNA is TGCGCCAGCAGCCCCCCGGGACTAGCGGGAGGGGGCGAGCAGTACTTC.

This clonotype was seen many times. V gene TRBV5-1 combines with J gene TRBJ1-2; TRBD1 matches at 9 bases. Germline V CDR1 and CDR2: SGHRS, YFSETQ. Trimming took 4 bases from V and 6 from J; bases not matched to a gene: 10. This CDR3 has 15 amino acids. The CDR3 reads CASSNGTGRWDGYTF. The CDR3 DNA follows: TGCGCCAGCAGCAACGGGACAGGGCGATGGGATGGCTACACCTTC.

Many counts were recorded for this clonotype. The chain links TRBV7-2 to TRBJ2-1; 9 bases match TRBD2. Unmatched junction bases numbered 7, after V lost 0 bases and J lost 1 base. The CDR3 totals 18 residues. Germline V gene sequence: CDR1 SGHTA, CDR2 FQGNSA. The CDR3 protein is CASSLAGSAGGSYNEQFF. DNA for the CDR3: TGTGCCAGCAGCTTAGCAGGTTCGGCGGGGGGGTCCTACAATGAGCAGTTCTTC.

This clonotype was observed many times. V gene TRBV10-3 combines with J gene TRBJ2-3; TRBD2 matches 11 bases. Losses at the gene ends were 7 bases for V and 5 bases for J; bases not matched to a gene: 8. This CDR3 is 15 amino acids long. Per the germline V gene, CDR1 is ENHRY and CDR2 is SYGVKD. CDR3 residues: CAITLSGGAGDTQYF. CDR3 bases: TGTGCCATCACCCTTAGCGGGGGGGCCGGAGATACGCAGTATTTT.

This clonotype was detected ten times or more. The gene calls are TRBV11-3 and TRBJ1-1; D remains unclear. Germline CDR1 is SGHNT and CDR2 is YENEEA. CDR3 length equals 14 residues. The V end was cut by 7 bases, the J end by 2 bases, with 14 bases between. CDR3 sequence (DNA): TGTGCCAGCACCCGGCGGGGAGTTAACACTGAAGCTTTCTTT. It yields the protein CASTRRGVNTEAFF.

In this sample, this clonotype turned up many times. The chain is built from TRBV24-1 and TRBJ2-3; D gene ambiguous. Trimming stripped 3 bases from V and 0 bases from J, with 9 bases between. CDR3 length equals 15 residues. Germline values: CDR1 KGHDR, CDR2 SFDVKD. The CDR3 bases are TGTGCCACCAGTGATCTTCTCTTGAGCACAGATACGCAGTATTTT. This sequence encodes CATSDLLLSTDTQYF.

This clonotype was recorded many times. The chain carries TRBV12-3 or TRBV12-4 and TRBJ1-4, with 7 nucleotides matching TRBD1. Losses at the gene ends were 0 bases for V and 0 bases for J; bases not matched to a gene: 1. This CDR3 is built from 16 residues. The CDR3 DNA is TGTGCCAGCAGTTTAGCCCAGGGGGCAACTAATGAAAAACTGTTTTTT. It encodes CASSLAQGATNEKLFF.

Ten or more counts support this clonotype. The V and J genes are TRBV3-1 and TRBJ2-1, with D perhaps TRBD2 (5 bases). Trimming took off 0 bases at V and 7 bases at J, with 10 bases between the two ends. Germline V lookup: CDR1 LGHDT, CDR2 YNNKEL (reference sequence). The CDR3 is 14 residues long. The CDR3 DNA follows: TGTGCCAGCAGCCAAGAAGATCTAGCAAATGAGCAGTTCTTC. Translating gives CASSQEDLANEQFF.

In this sample, this clonotype turned up many times. The chain links TRBV27 to TRBJ2-7; possibly TRBD2 for D (5 bases). V shed 6 bases and J shed 3 bases, with 12 bases lying between them. Germline loops: CDR1 MNHEY, CDR2 SMNVEV (reference sequence). There are 13 residues in the CDR3. This chain's CDR3 is CASSYGNYYEQYF. As DNA, the CDR3 is TGTGCCAGCAGCTACGGGAACTACTACGAGCAGTACTTC.